These 30 T cell receptor beta chains share one sample of origin, sequenced in a study of shared clonotypes between healthy human individuals. Sequencing was performed with immunoSEQ multiplex PCR; in TCRdb, only in-frame clones are kept and a portion is missing. The sample lists over 1.5 million clones, 98% occurring once. Specimen: naive CD4+ T cells sorted from blood. Subset defined: CD45RA+ positively selected. The receptors were gathered from a young man in good health.

This clone was picked up one time. The identical CDR3 is also encoded by other nucleotide sequences in the sample. This chain connects TRBV5-1 to TRBJ1-5; D unresolved. The germline CDR1 and CDR2 sequences are SGHRS and YFSETQ. V was pared by 2 bases and J by 4 bases, with 7 bases between. CDR3 length: 13 residues. Here the CDR3 reads CASSFSGNQPQHF. DNA for the CDR3: TGCGCCAGCAGCTTTAGCGGGAATCAGCCCCAGCATTTT.

The count of this clone is one. Additional DNA sequences in this sample encode the identical CDR3. The CDR3 here is CASSPGTNTGELFF. The CDR3 region has the DNA TGTGCCAGCTCACCAGGGACGAACACCGGGGAGCTGTTTTTT. The chain couples TRBV18 to TRBJ2-2; the D is unclear. The CDR3 totals 14 residues. The V gene lost 2 bases and the J gene lost 0 bases, with 4 bases spanning the gap. Germline CDR1 and CDR2: KGHSH and LQKENI.

The rearrangement joins TRBV5-4 to TRBJ2-7; TRBD1 aligns across 7 bases. Germline V lookup: CDR1 SGHNT, CDR2 YYREEE (reference sequence). The junction had 5 bases not matched to a gene; V was cut back by 3 bases and J by 2 bases. The CDR3 is 14 residues long. CDR3 protein: CASSSGTATYEQYF. As DNA, the CDR3 is TGTGCCAGCAGCTCCGGGACAGCAACCTACGAGCAGTACTTC. The whole variable domain, filled in from reference TRBV5-4 and TRBJ2-7, reads ETGVTQSPTHLIKTRGQQVTLRCSSQSGHNTVSWYQQALGQGPQFIFQYYREEENGRGNFPPRFSGLQFPNYSSELNVNALELDDSALYLCASSSGTATYEQYFGPGTRLTVT.

DNA of the CDR3: TGTGCCACCAGCAGAGATCTACAAGGACAGGTCGGCGGCTACACCTTC. Translating it yields CATSRDLQGQVGGYTF. The chain has TRBV15 and TRBJ1-2; 7 bases align to TRBD1. From germline, CDR1 is LNHNV and CDR2 YYDKDF (reference sequence). With V trimmed by 0 bases and J by 8 bases, 12 bases remained unmatched. The CDR3 extends over 16 amino acids.

The genes are TRBV19 and TRBJ1-4; D might be TRBD1 (5 bases). This CDR3 contains 14 residues. Germline V lookup: CDR1 LNHDA, CDR2 SQIVND (reference sequence). The ends were cut back, 2 bases at V and 10 bases at J, with 14 bases in the middle. The CDR3 is CASSISGNGRKLFF. In nucleotides, the CDR3 is TGTGCCAGTAGTATATCAGGGAACGGTCGAAAACTGTTTTTT.

The rearrangement links TRBV7-9 to TRBJ2-1; D not resolved. This CDR3 is 13 amino acids long. V was trimmed by 4 bases and J by 8 bases, leaving 12 bases between them. Germline values: CDR1 SEHNR, CDR2 FQNEAQ (reference sequence). The CDR3 nucleotides are TGTGCCAGCAGCTCAAGTATTCTCCATGAGCAGTTCTTC. This codes for CASSSSILHEQFF. The variable domain in full, with the rest retrieved from reference TRBV7-9 and TRBJ2-1, is DTGVSQNPRHKITKRGQNVTFRCDPISEHNRLYWYRQTLGQGPEFLTYFQNEAQLEKSRLLSDRFSAERPKGSFSTLEIQRTEQGDSAMYLCASSSSILHEQFFGPGTRLTVL.

The chain links TRBV25-1 to TRBJ1-1, with no clear D. Trimming shortened V by 3 bases and J by 3 bases, and 8 bases separated the two germline ends. Looked up from germline, CDR1 is MGHDK and CDR2 is SYGVNS. The CDR3 has 13 amino acids. CDR3 residues: CASSEDFYTEAFF. The CDR3 nucleotides read TGTGCCAGCAGTGAGGACTTCTACACTGAAGCTTTCTTT.

The chain recombines TRBV29-1 with TRBJ1-2; weak D call: TRBD1 (6 bases). This CDR3 is 11 amino acids long. Trimming removed 4 bases at V and 11 bases at J, with 14 bases between. Per the germline V gene, CDR1 is SQVTM and CDR2 is ANQGSEA. The CDR3 nucleotides are TGCAGCGTTGCTCAAGGGCAGGGGTACACCTTC. Its translation is CSVAQGQGYTF.

This rearrangement joins TRBV7-3 to TRBJ2-7; 7 positions agree with TRBD1. From germline, CDR1 is SGHTA and CDR2 FQGTGA. This CDR3 spans 16 amino acids. V lost 5 bases and J lost 3; bases outside the gene matches: 13. CDR3 DNA: TGTGCCAGCAGCCTTCGTCCAACAGGGGAAATCTACGAGCAGTACTTC. Protein: CASSLRPTGEIYEQYF.

CDR3 in amino acids: CASSPPNHSPPELFF. CDR3 nucleotide sequence: TGTGCCAGCTCACCACCGAATCACAGTCCACCGGAGCTGTTTTTT. The rearrangement uses TRBV18 and TRBJ2-2; no reliable D call. CDR3 length equals 15 residues. Trimming took off 0 bases at V and 10 bases at J, with 15 bases between the two ends. Germline CDR1 is KGHSH and CDR2 is LQKENI. Full variable domain (missing parts from reference TRBV18 and TRBJ2-2): NAGVMQNPRHLVRRRGQEARLRCSPMKGHSHVYWYRQLPEEGLKFMVYLQKENIIDESGMPKERFSAEFPKEGPSILRIQQVVRGDSAAYFCASSPPNHSPPELFFGEGSRLTVL.

Regarding this clone: The sample has other DNA sequences that encode this CDR3 too. This rearrangement joins TRBV18 to TRBJ2-3; D ambiguous. Trimming stripped 4 bases from V and 1 base from J, with 6 bases between. The CDR3 covers 13 residues. The germline V gene encodes CDR1 KGHSH and CDR2 LQKENI. In DNA form, the CDR3 reads TGTGCCAGCTCACAGAGTCGCACAGATACGCAGTATTTT. Protein: CASSQSRTDTQYF. The variable domain in full, with the rest retrieved from reference TRBV18 and TRBJ2-3, is NAGVMQNPRHLVRRRGQEARLRCSPMKGHSHVYWYRQLPEEGLKFMVYLQKENIIDESGMPKERFSAEFPKEGPSILRIQQVVRGDSAAYFCASSQSRTDTQYFGPGTRLTVL.

V usage is TRBV14 and J usage is TRBJ2-7; possibly TRBD1 for D (5 bases). Germline CDR1 SGHDN, CDR2 FVKESK. The germline V and J ends were trimmed by 4 bases and 8 bases, with 15 bases remaining between them. The CDR3 length is 13 residues. CDR3: CASSLGASPKQYF. CDR3 bases: TGTGCCAGCAGCCTAGGGGCCTCTCCGAAGCAGTACTTC.

The rearrangement links TRBV28 to TRBJ2-7; TRBD2 aligns across 12 bases. The germline V gene has CDR1 MDHEN and CDR2 SYDVKM. The CDR3 spans 16 residues. The J segment lost 0 bases and the V segment lost 3 bases, leaving 3 bases of the junction unmatched. CDR3 DNA: TGTGCCAGCAGTTTGGGACTAGCGGGCGGCTCCTACGAGCAGTACTTC. This encodes CASSLGLAGGSYEQYF.

V and J are TRBV19 and TRBJ2-1; TRBD2 matches at 11 bases. The CDR3 sequence is 16 residues long. J was trimmed by 2 bases and V by 4 bases; bases with no gene match: 4. CDR1 LNHDA and CDR2 SQIVND come from the germline V gene (reference sequence). DNA for the CDR3: TGTGCCAGTAGTACGGGGACTAGCGGACCCTACAATGAGCAGTTCTTC. It specifies CASSTGTSGPYNEQFF.

The chain couples TRBV18 to TRBJ1-2; TRBD1 is a possible D gene (5 bases). Germline loops: CDR1 KGHSH, CDR2 LQKENI. Trimming took 2 bases from V and 0 from J, leaving 16 bases between them. This CDR3 comprises 17 residues. CDR3 nucleotides: TGTGCCAGCTCACCAGGGATACAGACAGTTCCTAACTATGGCTACACCTTC. Translating it yields CASSPGIQTVPNYGYTF.

This sequence joins TRBV27 and TRBJ1-3, with D uncertain. The V gene's germline CDR1 is MNHEY and CDR2 SMNVEV (reference sequence). This CDR3 contains 16 residues. V was pared by 6 bases and J by 0 bases, with 15 bases between. CDR3 bases: TGTGCCAGCAGCTATACAGCCCCGGGCTCTGGAAACACCATATATTTT. Translated, it gives CASSYTAPGSGNTIYF.

The chain carries TRBV28 and TRBJ2-5; 12 positions match TRBD2. CDR3 length equals 16 residues. From germline, CDR1 is MDHEN and CDR2 SYDVKM. V was pared by 3 bases and J by 5 bases, with 7 bases of the junction left unmatched. CDR3 protein: CASSFGGLAGLETQYF. CDR3 in DNA: TGTGCCAGCAGTTTCGGCGGACTAGCGGGATTGGAGACCCAGTACTTC. Looking up the rest from reference TRBV28 and TRBJ2-5 gives the full variable domain: DVKVTQSSRYLVKRTGEKVFLECVQDMDHENMFWYRQDPGLGLRLIYFSYDVKMKEKGDIPEGYSVSREKKERFSLILESASTNQTSMYLCASSFGGLAGLETQYFGPGTRLLVL.

This sequence joins TRBV28 and TRBJ2-1; tentative D call: TRBD2 (5 bases). Per germline, CDR1 MDHEN and CDR2 SYDVKM. The CDR3 contains 12 residues. Trimming cost V 3 bases and J 13 bases, with 13 bases left between them. CDR3 protein: CASSFRGAVQFF. In DNA, the CDR3 is TGTGCCAGCAGTTTCCGGGGTGCAGTACAGTTCTTC.

This chain joins TRBV25-1 and TRBJ2-2, with 12 bases that match TRBD2. The CDR3 runs to 16 residues. The J segment lost 0 bases and the V segment lost 5 bases, leaving 1 base of the junction unmatched. Germline-derived CDR1 and CDR2 are MGHDK and SYGVNS. The CDR3 DNA reads as TGTGCCAGCAGTCGGACTAGCGGGACGAACACCGGGGAGCTGTTTTTT. Translated, it gives CASSRTSGTNTGELFF.

The J gene is TRBJ1-2, the V gene TRBV18; 9 bases align to TRBD1. V lost 6 bases, J lost 1 base, and 6 bases stayed unmatched. Germline lookup yields CDR1 KGHSH and CDR2 LQKENI. The CDR3 is 15 residues long. The CDR3 loop reads CASSPRQGDNYGYTF. Written as DNA, the CDR3 is TGTGCCAGCTCCCCTAGACAGGGGGATAACTATGGCTACACCTTC.

The V gene is TRBV2, the J gene TRBJ2-7; TRBD1 agrees at 12 bases. There are 15 residues in the CDR3. The germline V gene encodes CDR1 SNHLY and CDR2 FYNNEI. Trimming cost V 7 bases and J 3 bases; bases outside gene matches: 7. CDR3 bases: TGTGCCAGCAAGGGACAGGGGGCGGTGGGCTACGAGCAGTACTTC. Its translation is CASKGQGAVGYEQYF.

This clone has only one observation. This chain uses TRBV25-1 with TRBJ2-6; 9 bases align to TRBD1. V was clipped by 5 bases and J by 2 bases; unmatched bases: 7. Germline CDR1 and CDR2: MGHDK and SYGVNS. This CDR3 has 17 amino acids. The CDR3 DNA reads as TGTGCCAGCAGTCCCGGGACAGGGAGGCCTGGGGCCAACGTCCTGACTTTC. This codes for CASSPGTGRPGANVLTF.

The chain carries TRBV29-1 and TRBJ2-5, with D maybe TRBD2 (5 bases). The CDR3 has 12 residues. Germline-derived CDR1 and CDR2 are SQVTM and ANQGSEA. V lost 5 bases and J 1 base, leaving 8 bases between the germline ends. As DNA, the CDR3 is TGCAGCGTTCTAGCCTTCCAAGAGACCCAGTACTTC. Amino acid sequence: CSVLAFQETQYF.

The rearrangement uses TRBV30 and TRBJ1-5; maybe TRBD1 (6 bases). V gave up 5 bases and J gave up 2 bases, with 16 bases separating them. Germline-derived CDR1 and CDR2 are GTSNPN and SVGIG (reference sequence). The length of the CDR3 is 15 residues. CDR3 loop: CAWGRGWQGNQPQHF. The CDR3 region has the DNA TGTGCCTGGGGTAGGGGGTGGCAGGGCAATCAGCCCCAGCATTTT.

The chain carries TRBV29-1 and TRBJ2-1; D possibly uses TRBD1 or TRBD2 (5 bases each). The CDR3 runs 13 residues. Germline V gives CDR1 SQVTM, CDR2 ANQGSEA. V lost 7 bases to trimming and J lost 3 bases, with 13 bases between them. The CDR3 spells CSAGPRDYNEQFF. As DNA, the CDR3 is TGCAGCGCGGGGCCCAGGGACTACAATGAGCAGTTCTTC.

The rearrangement joins TRBV5-1 to TRBJ2-7, with TRBD2 matching over 11 bases. The germline V gene encodes CDR1 SGHRS and CDR2 YFSETQ. The length of the CDR3 is 16 residues. The trim removed 3 bases at V and 0 bases at J, leaving 5 bases unmatched. The CDR3, as DNA: TGCGCCAGCAGCTACGGACTAGCGGGTGCCTCCTACGAGCAGTACTTC. The encoded protein is CASSYGLAGASYEQYF.

V is TRBV19 and J is TRBJ1-3, with a possible D match to TRBD1 (5 bases). V was shortened by 3 bases and J by 4 bases, with 10 bases between the two germline ends. The CDR3 extends over 14 amino acids. CDR1 and CDR2 (germline): LNHDA, SQIVND (reference sequence). CDR3 sequence: CASSIVTGGNTIYF. The CDR3 nucleotides read TGTGCCAGTAGTATTGTCACAGGCGGAAACACCATATATTTT.

Notes on this clone: Other DNA variants within this sample encode the same CDR3. Here the CDR3 DNA reads TGTGCCAGCAGTTCAACCGGGGAGCTGTTTTTT. It specifies CASSSTGELFF. The chain employs TRBV6-5 and TRBJ2-2, with D hard to call. CDR1 is MNHEY and CDR2 is SVGAGI in the germline V gene. This CDR3 has 11 amino acids. V shed 4 bases and J shed 5 bases, with 2 bases lying between them.

Notes on this clone: At one of its ends the junction is not consistent with the germline gene, which may arise from a read error. V is TRBV11-2 and J is TRBJ2-3, with TRBD2 identical over 8 bases. The CDR3 runs to 14 residues. Looked up from germline, CDR1 is SGHAT and CDR2 is FQNNGV. Here the CDR3 DNA reads TGTGCCAGCACCTTAGCGGGATATGCAGATACGCAGTATTTT. Translating it yields CASTLAGYADTQYF.

This clone appeared once. The CDR3 DNA reads TGTGCCACAGAGGGCCATGTGCCCGCTGAAGCTTTCTTT. Translation: CATEGHVPAEAFF. This chain connects TRBV25-1 to TRBJ1-1; D is unclear. V lost 10 bases, J lost 6 bases, and 18 bases lay in between. The CDR3 spans 13 residues. From germline, CDR1 is MGHDK and CDR2 SYGVNS.